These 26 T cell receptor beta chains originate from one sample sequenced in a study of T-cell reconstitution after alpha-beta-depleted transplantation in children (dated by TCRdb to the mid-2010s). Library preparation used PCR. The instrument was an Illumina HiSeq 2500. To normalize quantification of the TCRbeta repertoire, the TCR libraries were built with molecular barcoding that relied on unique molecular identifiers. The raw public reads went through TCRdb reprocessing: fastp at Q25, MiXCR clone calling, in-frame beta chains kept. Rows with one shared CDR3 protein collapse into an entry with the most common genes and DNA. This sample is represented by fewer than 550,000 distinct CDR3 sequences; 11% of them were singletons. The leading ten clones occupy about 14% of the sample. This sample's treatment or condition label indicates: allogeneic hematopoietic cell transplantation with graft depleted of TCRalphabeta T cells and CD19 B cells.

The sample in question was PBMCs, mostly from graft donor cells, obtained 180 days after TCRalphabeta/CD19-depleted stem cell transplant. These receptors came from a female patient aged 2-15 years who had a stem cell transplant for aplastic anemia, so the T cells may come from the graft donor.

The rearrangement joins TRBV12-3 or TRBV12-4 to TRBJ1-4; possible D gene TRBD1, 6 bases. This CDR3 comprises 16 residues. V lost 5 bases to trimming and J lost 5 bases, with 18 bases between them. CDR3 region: CASSQRPGTRNEKLFF. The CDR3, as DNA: TGTGCCAGCAGTCAAAGACCCGGGACAAGGAATGAAAAACTGTTTTTT.

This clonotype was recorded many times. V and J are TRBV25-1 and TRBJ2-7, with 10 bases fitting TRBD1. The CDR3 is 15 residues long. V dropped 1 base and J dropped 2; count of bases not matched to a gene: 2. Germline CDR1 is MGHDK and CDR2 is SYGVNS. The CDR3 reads CASSESGTGAYEQYF. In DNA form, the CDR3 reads TGTGCCAGCAGTGAATCCGGGACAGGGGCCTACGAGCAGTACTTC.

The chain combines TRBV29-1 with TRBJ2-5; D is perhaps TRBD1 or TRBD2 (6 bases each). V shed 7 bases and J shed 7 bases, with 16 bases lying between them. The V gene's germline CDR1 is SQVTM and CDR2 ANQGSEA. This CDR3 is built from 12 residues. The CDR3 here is CSASQGGATQYF. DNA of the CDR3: TGCAGCGCATCACAGGGAGGAGCGACCCAGTACTTC.

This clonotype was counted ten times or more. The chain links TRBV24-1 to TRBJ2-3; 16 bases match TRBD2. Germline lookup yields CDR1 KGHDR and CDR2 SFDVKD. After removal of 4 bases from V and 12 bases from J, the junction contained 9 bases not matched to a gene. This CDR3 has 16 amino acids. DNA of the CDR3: TGTGCCACCAGTGACCCTGGGACTAGCGGGAGGGCCCTTCAGTATTTT. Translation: CATSDPGTSGRALQYF.

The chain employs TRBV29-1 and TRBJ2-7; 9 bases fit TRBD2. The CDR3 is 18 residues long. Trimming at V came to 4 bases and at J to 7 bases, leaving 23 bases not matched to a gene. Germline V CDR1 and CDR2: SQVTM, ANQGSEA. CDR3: CSVAGQTLTSGGRGEQYF. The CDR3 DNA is TGCAGCGTTGCGGGGCAGACATTGACTAGCGGTGGTCGGGGGGAGCAGTACTTC.

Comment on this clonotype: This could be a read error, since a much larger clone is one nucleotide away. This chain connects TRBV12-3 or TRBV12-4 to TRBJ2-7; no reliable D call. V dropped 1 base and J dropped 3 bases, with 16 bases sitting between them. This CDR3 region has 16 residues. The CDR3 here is CASSLVAGSAVYEQYF. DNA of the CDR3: TGTGCCAGCAGTTTAGTGGCCGGGTCAGCTGTCTACGAGCAGTACTTC.

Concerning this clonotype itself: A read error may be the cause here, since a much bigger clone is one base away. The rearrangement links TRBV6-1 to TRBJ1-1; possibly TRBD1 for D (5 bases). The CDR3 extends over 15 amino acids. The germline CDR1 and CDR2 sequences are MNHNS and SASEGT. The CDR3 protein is CAGRQGPYYHTEAFF. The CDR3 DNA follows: TGTGCCGGCAGGCAGGGACCTTACTACCACACTGAAGCTTTCTTT.

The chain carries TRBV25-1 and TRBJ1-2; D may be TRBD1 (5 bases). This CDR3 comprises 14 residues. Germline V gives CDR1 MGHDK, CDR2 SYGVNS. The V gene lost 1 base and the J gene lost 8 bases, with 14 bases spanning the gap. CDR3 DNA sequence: TGTGCCAGCAGTGAATCCCCAGGGTTCCAGGGCTACACCTTC. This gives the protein CASSESPGFQGYTF.

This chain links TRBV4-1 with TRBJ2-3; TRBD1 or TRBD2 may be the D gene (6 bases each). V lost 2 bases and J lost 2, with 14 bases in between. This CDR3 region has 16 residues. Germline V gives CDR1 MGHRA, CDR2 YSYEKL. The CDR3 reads CASSQPGATFTDTQYF. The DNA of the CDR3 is TGCGCCAGCAGCCAACCGGGGGCGACTTTCACAGATACGCAGTATTTT.

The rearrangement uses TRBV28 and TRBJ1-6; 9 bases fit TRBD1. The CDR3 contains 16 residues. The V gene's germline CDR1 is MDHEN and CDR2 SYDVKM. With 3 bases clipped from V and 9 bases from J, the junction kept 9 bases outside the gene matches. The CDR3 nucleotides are TGTGCCAGCAGTTTGGGTATCCGGGACAGGGCTTCACCCCTCCACTTT. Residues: CASSLGIRDRASPLHF.

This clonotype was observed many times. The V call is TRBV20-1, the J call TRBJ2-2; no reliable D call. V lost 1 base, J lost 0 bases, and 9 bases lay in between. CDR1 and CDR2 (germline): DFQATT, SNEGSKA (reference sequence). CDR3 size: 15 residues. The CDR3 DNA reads TGCAGTGCTAGAGGCGGTTGGGCGAACACCGGGGAGCTGTTTTTT. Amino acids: CSARGGWANTGELFF.

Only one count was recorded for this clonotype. CDR3 in DNA: TGTGCCAGTAGTATCGCAGGGGCATCCTACGAGCAGTACTTC. This codes for CASSIAGASYEQYF. The V gene is TRBV19, the J gene TRBJ2-7; D is possibly TRBD1 (6 bases). Germline assignment: CDR1 LNHDA and CDR2 SQIVND (reference sequence). This CDR3 spans 14 amino acids. V was shortened by 3 bases and J by 1 base, with 10 bases between the two germline ends.

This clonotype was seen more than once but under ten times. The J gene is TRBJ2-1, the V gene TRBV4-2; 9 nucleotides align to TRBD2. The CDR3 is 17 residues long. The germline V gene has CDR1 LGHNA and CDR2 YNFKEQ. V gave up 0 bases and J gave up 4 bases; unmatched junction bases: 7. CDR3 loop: CASSQDRTSAIYNEQFF. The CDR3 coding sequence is TGTGCCAGCAGCCAAGATAGGACTAGCGCGATATACAATGAGCAGTTCTTC.

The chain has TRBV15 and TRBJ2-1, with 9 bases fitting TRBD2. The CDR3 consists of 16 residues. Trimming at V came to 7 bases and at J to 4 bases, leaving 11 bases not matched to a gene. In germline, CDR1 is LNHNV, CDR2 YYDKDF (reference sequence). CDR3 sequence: CATTSLTSGPYNEQFF. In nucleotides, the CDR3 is TGTGCCACCACCTCCTTGACTAGCGGACCTTACAATGAGCAGTTCTTC.

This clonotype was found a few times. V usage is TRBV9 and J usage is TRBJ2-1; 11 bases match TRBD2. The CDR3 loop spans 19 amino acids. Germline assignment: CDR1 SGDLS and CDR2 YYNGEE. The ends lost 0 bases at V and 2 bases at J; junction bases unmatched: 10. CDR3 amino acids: CASSVASGRFLSPYNEQFF. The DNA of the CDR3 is TGTGCCAGCAGCGTAGCTAGCGGGAGGTTTTTAAGCCCCTACAATGAGCAGTTCTTC.

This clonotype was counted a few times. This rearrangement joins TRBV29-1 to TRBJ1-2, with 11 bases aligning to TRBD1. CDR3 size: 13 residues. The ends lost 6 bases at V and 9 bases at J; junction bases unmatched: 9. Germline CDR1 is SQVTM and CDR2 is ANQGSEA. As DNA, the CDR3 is TGCAGCGTCGCTGGACAGGGGGCGCGGAGCTACACCTTC. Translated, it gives CSVAGQGARSYTF.

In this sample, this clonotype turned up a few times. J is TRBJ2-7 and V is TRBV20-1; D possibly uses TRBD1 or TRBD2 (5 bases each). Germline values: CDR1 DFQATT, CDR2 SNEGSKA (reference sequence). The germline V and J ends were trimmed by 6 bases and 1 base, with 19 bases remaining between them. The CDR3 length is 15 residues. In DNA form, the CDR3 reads TGCAGTGCCTCACGGGGTCCAGGGTCTTCCTACGAGCAGTACTTC. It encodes CSASRGPGSSYEQYF.

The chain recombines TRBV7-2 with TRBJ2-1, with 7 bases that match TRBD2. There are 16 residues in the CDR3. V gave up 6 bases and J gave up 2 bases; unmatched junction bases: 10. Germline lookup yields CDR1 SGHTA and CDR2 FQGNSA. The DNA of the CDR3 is TGTGCCAGCAGGTCCCCTAGCGGATCCACCTACAATGAGCAGTTCTTC. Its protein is CASRSPSGSTYNEQFF.

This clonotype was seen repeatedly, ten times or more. The CDR3 sequence: CASSFLLQGLINQPQHF. CDR3 nucleotides: TGTGCCAGCAGTTTCCTCCTACAGGGTTTGATCAATCAGCCCCAGCATTTT. This chain uses TRBV28 with TRBJ1-5, with a possible D match to TRBD1 (6 bases). Germline assignment: CDR1 MDHEN and CDR2 SYDVKM. The CDR3 is 17 residues long. Trimming removed 3 bases at V and 3 bases at J, with 18 bases between.

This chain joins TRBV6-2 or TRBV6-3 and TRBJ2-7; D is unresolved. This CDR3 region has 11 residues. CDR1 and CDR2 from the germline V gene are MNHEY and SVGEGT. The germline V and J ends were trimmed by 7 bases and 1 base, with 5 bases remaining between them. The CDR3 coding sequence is TGTGCCAGCAAGGGATCCTACGAGCAGTACGTC. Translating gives CASKGSYEQYV.

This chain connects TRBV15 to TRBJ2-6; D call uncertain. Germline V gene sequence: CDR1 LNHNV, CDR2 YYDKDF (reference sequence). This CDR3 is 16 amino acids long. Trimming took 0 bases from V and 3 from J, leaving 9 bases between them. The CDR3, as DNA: TGTGCCACCAGCAGAGATTTCGGCTTTGGGGCCAACGTCCTGACTTTC. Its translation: CATSRDFGFGANVLTF. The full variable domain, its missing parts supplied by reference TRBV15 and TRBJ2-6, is DAMVIQNPRYQVTQFGKPVTLSCSQTLNHNVMYWYQQKSSQAPKLLFHYYDKDFNNEADTPDNFQSRRPNTSFCFLDIRSPGLGDTAMYLCATSRDFGFGANVLTFGAGSRLTVL.

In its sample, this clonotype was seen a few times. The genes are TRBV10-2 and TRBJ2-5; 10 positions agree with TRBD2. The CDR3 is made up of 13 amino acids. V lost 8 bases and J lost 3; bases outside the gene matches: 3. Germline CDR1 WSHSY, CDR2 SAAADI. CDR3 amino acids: CASVGTSEETQYF. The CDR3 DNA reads TGCGCCAGCGTTGGGACTAGCGAAGAGACCCAGTACTTC.

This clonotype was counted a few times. CDR3 loop: CASSQEGGTDSYEQYF. CDR3 DNA sequence: TGTGCCAGCAGCCAAGAAGGAGGGACAGACTCCTACGAGCAGTACTTC. The chain recombines TRBV4-2 with TRBJ2-7, with D possibly TRBD1 on 7 matching bases. Germline CDR1 LGHNA, CDR2 YNFKEQ. V was clipped by 0 bases and J by 0 bases, with 12 bases between them. The CDR3 has 16 residues.

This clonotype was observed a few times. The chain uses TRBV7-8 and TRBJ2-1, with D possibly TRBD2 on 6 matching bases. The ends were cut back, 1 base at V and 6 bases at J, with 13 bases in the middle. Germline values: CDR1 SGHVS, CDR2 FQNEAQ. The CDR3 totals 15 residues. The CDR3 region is CASSLDLGGSNEQFF. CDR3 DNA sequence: TGTGCCAGCAGCTTAGACCTCGGGGGTAGCAATGAGCAGTTCTTC. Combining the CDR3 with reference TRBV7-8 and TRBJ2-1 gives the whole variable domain GAGVSQSPRYKVAKRGQDVALRCDPISGHVSLFWYQQALGQGPEFLTYFQNEAQLDKSGLPSDRFFAERPEGSVSTLKIQRTQQEDSAVYLCASSLDLGGSNEQFFGPGTRLTVL.

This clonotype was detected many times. For the CDR3, the DNA is TGTGCCAGCAGCCGGGTAACCTACAATGAGCAGTTCTTC. It codes for CASSRVTYNEQFF. The V gene is TRBV12-3 or TRBV12-4, the J gene TRBJ2-1; D unresolved. V was clipped by 6 bases and J by 2 bases, with 8 bases between them. CDR3 length equals 13 residues.

This CDR3 reads CSASVRNSYEQYV. The CDR3 nucleotides read TGCAGTGCTAGTGTCAGGAACTCCTACGAGCAGTACGTC. The chain uses TRBV20-1 and TRBJ2-7; D gene ambiguous. V lost 3 bases to trimming and J lost 0 bases, with 9 bases between them. There are 13 residues in the CDR3. The germline V gene has CDR1 DFQATT and CDR2 SNEGSKA (reference sequence).